A single sample gave rise to the 31 T cell receptor beta chains below, sequenced in a study of beta chain features in type 1 diabetes. The antigens of these receptors remain unknown. Reverse transcribing all isolated RNA meant expressed TCRB transcripts were sequenced. TCRdb's table, derived via immunoSEQ multiplex PCR, lists solely in-frame clones and lacks some. The repertoire holds 150,000 to 200,000 clones, roughly 60% seen once, with approximately 0.089% in the top ten. Study-level points and caveats: Researchers report that Type 1 diabetes patients had moderately but significantly shorter TCRB CDR3s across all four CD4+ subsets.

What was sequenced was naive CD4+ T cells from blood. The origin of the receptors is a man younger than 40 with type 1 diabetes.

This rearrangement joins TRBV29-1 to TRBJ1-3; D gene uncertain. Germline assignment: CDR1 SQVTM and CDR2 ANQGSEA. The CDR3 sequence is 13 residues long. V lost 4 bases to trimming and J lost 0 bases, with 7 bases between them. This chain's CDR3 is CSVAVGSGNTIYF. The CDR3 DNA is TGCAGCGTTGCCGTGGGCTCTGGAAACACCATATATTTT.

The chain links TRBV10-3 to TRBJ2-6; TRBD1 matches 9 bases. J lost 0 bases, V lost 10 bases, and 13 bases had no gene match. Germline V gene data show CDR1 as ENHRY and CDR2 as SYGVKD. The CDR3 totals 18 residues. CDR3 DNA sequence: TGTGCCAGCAGAGGAACAGGGGGCAGTCTCTCTGGGGCCAACGTCCTGACTTTC. Encoded protein: CASRGTGGSLSGANVLTF.

In its sample, this clone was seen a few times. V usage is TRBV27 and J usage is TRBJ1-1, with D hard to call. The CDR3 is made up of 13 amino acids. Per the germline V gene, CDR1 is MNHEY and CDR2 is SMNVEV (reference sequence). Trimming stripped 6 bases from V and 0 bases from J, with 8 bases between. The CDR3 DNA is TGTGCCAGCAGCAGACAAGTGAACACTGAAGCTTTCTTT. This translates into CASSRQVNTEAFF.

This clone was detected a few times. The rearrangement uses TRBV28 and TRBJ2-1; D uncertain. Germline lookup yields CDR1 MDHEN and CDR2 SYDVKM. The CDR3 sequence is 13 residues long. V was cut by 7 bases and J by 5 bases, with 12 bases left in between. In nucleotides, the CDR3 is TGTGCCAGCACTAGGGTTAGGCACAATGAGCAGTTCTTC. Translating gives CASTRVRHNEQFF. Complete variable domain (other parts from reference TRBV28 and TRBJ2-1): DVKVTQSSRYLVKRTGEKVFLECVQDMDHENMFWYRQDPGLGLRLIYFSYDVKMKEKGDIPEGYSVSREKKERFSLILESASTNQTSMYLCASTRVRHNEQFFGPGTRLTVL.

The chain recombines TRBV27 with TRBJ1-6; D not certain. The CDR3 loop spans 15 amino acids. From germline, CDR1 is MNHEY and CDR2 SMNVEV (reference sequence). V gave up 7 bases and J gave up 0 bases, with 10 bases separating them. The CDR3, as DNA: TGTGCCAGCATGGGCCAGAGCTCCTATAATTCACCCCTCCACTTT. The encoded protein is CASMGQSSYNSPLHF.

In DNA form, the CDR3 reads TGTGCCAGCAGTGAATCAAGGGGCTTGAGGACAGATACGCAGTATTTT. Amino acid sequence: CASSESRGLRTDTQYF. This chain links TRBV25-1 with TRBJ2-3; D perhaps matches TRBD1 (5 bases). In germline, CDR1 is MGHDK, CDR2 SYGVNS. V lost 1 base, J lost 3 bases, and 14 bases lay in between. This CDR3 spans 16 amino acids.

In its sample, this clone was seen once. V usage is TRBV29-1 and J usage is TRBJ1-4; 8 bases agree with TRBD1. V lost 3 bases to trimming and J lost 2 bases; unmatched junction nucleotides: 5. Germline V CDR1 and CDR2: SQVTM, ANQGSEA. The CDR3 is made up of 15 amino acids. The CDR3 sequence is CSVEDNRGTNEKLFF. CDR3 in DNA: TGCAGCGTTGAGGATAACAGGGGGACTAATGAAAAACTGTTTTTT.

This clone was seen a handful of times. The chain uses TRBV13 and TRBJ2-7, with D hard to call. This CDR3 region has 12 residues. In germline, CDR1 is PRHDT, CDR2 FYEKMQ (reference sequence). Trimming left V 5 bases short and J 3 bases short, with 8 bases between. DNA for the CDR3: TGTGCCAGCAGCGTAGCCAGCTACGAGCAGTACTTC. Translation gives CASSVASYEQYF.

About this clone itself: Other nucleotide sequences in the sample specify the same CDR3. The CDR3 sequence is CASSYSGTDYEQYF. The DNA of the CDR3 is TGTGCCAGCAGTTACTCGGGGACAGATTACGAGCAGTACTTC. The chain couples TRBV6-5 to TRBJ2-7, with 7 positions matching TRBD1. With 0 bases clipped from V and 4 bases from J, the junction kept 3 bases outside the gene matches. Germline CDR1 MNHEY, CDR2 SVGAGI. CDR3 size: 14 residues.

The chain couples TRBV7-9 to TRBJ2-3, with D uncertain. This CDR3 comprises 15 residues. Trimming took off 5 bases at V and 2 bases at J, with 14 bases between the two ends. Per germline, CDR1 SEHNR and CDR2 FQNEAQ (reference sequence). This chain's CDR3 is CASSRSSLHTDTQYF. In DNA form, the CDR3 reads TGTGCCAGCAGCCGAAGTTCCCTACACACAGATACGCAGTATTTT. Full variable domain (outside the CDR3, taken from reference TRBV7-9 and TRBJ2-3): DTGVSQNPRHKITKRGQNVTFRCDPISEHNRLYWYRQTLGQGPEFLTYFQNEAQLEKSRLLSDRFSAERPKGSFSTLEIQRTEQGDSAMYLCASSRSSLHTDTQYFGPGTRLTVL.

The chain uses TRBV29-1 and TRBJ2-1, with D possibly being TRBD1 (6 bases). CDR3 length: 13 amino acids. The germline V gene has CDR1 SQVTM and CDR2 ANQGSEA. Trimming took 6 bases from V and 3 from J, leaving 12 bases between them. CDR3 in amino acids: CSVSSQGYNEQFF. For the CDR3, the DNA is TGCAGCGTGTCGTCACAGGGCTACAATGAGCAGTTCTTC.

This chain connects TRBV29-1 to TRBJ2-5; TRBD1 might be the D (6 bases). Per germline, CDR1 SQVTM and CDR2 ANQGSEA. The CDR3 has 15 residues. The V and J ends lost 4 bases and 3 bases respectively, with 18 bases between them. The CDR3, as DNA: TGCAGCGTTGTTTGGTCGGTCACAGGGAAAGAGACCCAGTACTTC. This sequence encodes CSVVWSVTGKETQYF.

J is TRBJ2-6 and V is TRBV14; D remains ambiguous. The CDR3 covers 14 residues. Per germline, CDR1 SGHDN and CDR2 FVKESK. The V end was cut by 1 base, the J end by 4 bases, with 5 bases between. The CDR3 here is CASSQATGANVLTF. The CDR3 DNA reads TGTGCCAGCAGCCAAGCGACCGGGGCCAACGTCCTGACTTTC.

The rearrangement uses TRBV5-4 and TRBJ2-2; 9 bases align to TRBD2. Germline V gene sequence: CDR1 SGHNT, CDR2 YYREEE (reference sequence). V lost 4 bases, J lost 3 bases, and 10 bases stayed unmatched. The CDR3 length is 17 residues. CDR3 residues: CASSTGAERGDTGELFF. CDR3 DNA sequence: TGTGCCAGCAGCACTGGCGCGGAGCGGGGGGACACCGGGGAGCTGTTTTTT.

This clone was detected a few times. V is TRBV18 and J is TRBJ2-5, with D unresolved. Germline CDR1 reads KGHSH; CDR2 reads LQKENI. V dropped 4 bases and J dropped 4 bases, with 7 bases sitting between them. This CDR3 is built from 12 residues. This CDR3 is CASSRVGETQYF. In nucleotides, the CDR3 is TGTGCCAGCTCACGAGTGGGAGAGACCCAGTACTTC.

CDR3 coding DNA: TGCACCAGCAGCCAAGAGAGCGGGGAACCTTATCCTGAGCAGTTCTTC. Translating gives CTSSQESGEPYPEQFF. V gene TRBV1 combines with J gene TRBJ2-1; no DNA check was done on the table's D call, TRBD2. TRBV1 is a pseudogene segment. The CDR3 spans 16 residues.

V gene TRBV18 combines with J gene TRBJ2-5; the match to TRBD1 covers 8 bases. The CDR3 contains 16 residues. The ends lost 3 bases at V and 1 base at J; junction bases unmatched: 7. Germline-derived CDR1 and CDR2 are KGHSH and LQKENI. The CDR3, as DNA: TGTGCCAGCTCACCCGGACAGGGCTTTCTCCAAGAGACCCAGTACTTC. This sequence encodes CASSPGQGFLQETQYF.

This chain joins TRBV6-5 and TRBJ1-1, with no clear D. With 4 bases removed from V and 5 bases from J, the gap between germline ends came to 5 bases. Per the germline V gene, CDR1 is MNHEY and CDR2 is SVGAGI. The CDR3 contains 11 residues. The CDR3 nucleotides read TGTGCCAGCAGTTCCTTTACTGAAGCTTTCTTT. Amino acid sequence: CASSSFTEAFF.

The J gene is TRBJ2-3, the V gene TRBV7-9, with TRBD2 matching 10 bases. Looked up from germline, CDR1 is SEHNR and CDR2 is FQNEAQ (reference sequence). J lost 3 bases, V lost 11 bases, and 11 bases had no gene match. This CDR3 spans 15 amino acids. The CDR3 DNA is TGTGCCGGAAGCGGGGGGGCCTTGAGGACAGATACGCAGTATTTT. Translation gives CAGSGGALRTDTQYF.

The chain links TRBV30 to TRBJ1-6; TRBD1 might be the D (5 bases). V lost 0 bases, J lost 8 bases, and 11 bases lay in between. This CDR3 has 14 residues. Per germline, CDR1 GTSNPN and CDR2 SVGIG (reference sequence). This CDR3 reads CAWSVGRVYSPLHF. DNA of the CDR3: TGTGCCTGGAGTGTAGGCAGGGTGTATTCACCCCTCCACTTT.

The V and J genes are TRBV7-9 and TRBJ1-2; D ambiguous. The CDR3 extends over 13 amino acids. CDR1 SEHNR and CDR2 FQNEAQ come from the germline V gene (reference sequence). V was shortened by 1 base and J by 6 bases, with 9 bases between the two germline ends. CDR3 in amino acids: CASSLVLTDGYTF. The CDR3 DNA reads as TGTGCCAGCAGCTTAGTACTGACCGATGGCTACACCTTC.

The chain has TRBV4-3 and TRBJ2-3; D possibly corresponds to TRBD1 (5 bases). V shed 3 bases and J shed 0 bases, with 10 bases lying between them. The CDR3 loop spans 15 amino acids. CDR1 LGHNA and CDR2 YSLEER come from the germline V gene. Here the CDR3 DNA reads TGCGCCAGCAGCCAGGACATTCCTAGCACAGATACGCAGTATTTT. It is translated as CASSQDIPSTDTQYF.

V usage is TRBV7-8 and J usage is TRBJ2-1; D unclear. V lost 5 bases and J 2 bases, leaving 13 bases between the germline ends. The CDR3 is made up of 15 amino acids. Germline CDR1 is SGHVS and CDR2 is FQNEAQ. The CDR3, as DNA: TGTGCCAGCAGCATCGCTCAGAACCCCTACAATGAGCAGTTCTTC. Its protein product is CASSIAQNPYNEQFF.

The V call is TRBV15, the J call TRBJ2-7; TRBD1 agrees at 9 bases. This CDR3 is 15 amino acids long. Trimming at V came to 1 base and at J to 1 base, leaving 2 bases not matched to a gene. Germline V gene data show CDR1 as LNHNV and CDR2 as YYDKDF (reference sequence). CDR3 nucleotides: TGTGCCACCAGCAGAGTAGGACAGGGGTCCTACGAGCAGTACTTC. Translated, it gives CATSRVGQGSYEQYF.

In DNA, the CDR3 is TGTGCCTGGAGTGTAGCAGGGGCTGGGGAGCAGTACTTC. It encodes CAWSVAGAGEQYF. The rearrangement links TRBV30 to TRBJ2-7; D possibly corresponds to TRBD1 (6 bases). The V gene lost 0 bases and the J gene lost 7 bases, with 13 bases spanning the gap. The CDR3 covers 13 residues. From germline, CDR1 is GTSNPN and CDR2 SVGIG (reference sequence).

This clone was found a few times. The chain is built from TRBV29-1 and TRBJ1-2; D uncertain. In germline, CDR1 is SQVTM, CDR2 ANQGSEA. The CDR3 covers 11 residues. V lost 6 bases to trimming and J lost 8 bases, with 13 bases between them. The CDR3 DNA follows: TGCAGCGTGAGGTCCCCAAGGGGCTACACCTTC. Its protein is CSVRSPRGYTF.

This clone was seen a handful of times. V is TRBV2 and J is TRBJ2-7; D remains unclear. This CDR3 has 13 amino acids. Germline CDR1 is SNHLY and CDR2 is FYNNEI. Between the trimmed V and J ends, which lost 3 bases and 7 bases, there was a span of 13 bases. The DNA of the CDR3 is TGTGCCAGCAGTGATGGGGTTATAGGGGAGCAGTACTTC. The encoded protein is CASSDGVIGEQYF. Based on the CDR3 plus reference TRBV2 and TRBJ2-7, the full variable domain is EPEVTQTPSHQVTQMGQEVILRCVPISNHLYFYWYRQILGQKVEFLVSFYNNEISEKSEIFDDQFSVERPDGSNFTLKIRSTKLEDSAMYFCASSDGVIGEQYFGPGTRLTVT.

The sample holds a few counts of this clone. The chain is built from TRBV25-1 and TRBJ2-1, with unresolved D. This CDR3 spans 11 amino acids. Trimming removed 3 bases from V and 13 bases from J, with 10 bases in between. Germline CDR1 reads MGHDK; CDR2 reads SYGVNS. The CDR3 is CASSDPVEQFF. The CDR3 nucleotides read TGTGCCAGCAGTGACCCGGTCGAACAGTTCTTC.

This clone was recorded a few times. This chain joins TRBV30 and TRBJ1-2; weak D call: TRBD1 (5 bases). V gave up 2 bases and J gave up 4 bases, with 11 bases separating them. The germline V gene has CDR1 GTSNPN and CDR2 SVGIG (reference sequence). The CDR3 consists of 13 residues. The CDR3 DNA reads TGTGCCTGGAGTTTACAGGAGTTCTATGGCTACACCTTC. Translating gives CAWSLQEFYGYTF.

J is TRBJ1-3 and V is TRBV30, with D unresolved. Trimming pared 0 bases from V and 0 bases from J, leaving 21 bases between. Looked up from germline, CDR1 is GTSNPN and CDR2 is SVGIG (reference sequence). This CDR3 region has 19 residues. The CDR3 DNA reads as TGTGCCTGGAGTGTACATATATTTTCGGGCATCGCCTCTGGAAACACCATATATTTT. Translating gives CAWSVHIFSGIASGNTIYF.

This clone was counted a few times. The V gene is TRBV7-9, the J gene TRBJ2-5, with D tentatively TRBD1 (6 bases). Germline V CDR1 and CDR2: SEHNR, FQNEAQ (reference sequence). Trimming took 5 bases from V and 2 from J, leaving 15 bases between them. The CDR3 spans 15 residues. CDR3 nucleotide sequence: TGTGCCAGCAGCCCGATCGCAGGGGCGCAAGAGACCCAGTACTTC. Encoded protein: CASSPIAGAQETQYF. The whole variable domain, remainder taken from reference TRBV7-9 and TRBJ2-5, is DTGVSQNPRHKITKRGQNVTFRCDPISEHNRLYWYRQTLGQGPEFLTYFQNEAQLEKSRLLSDRFSAERPKGSFSTLEIQRTEQGDSAMYLCASSPIAGAQETQYFGPGTRLLVL.